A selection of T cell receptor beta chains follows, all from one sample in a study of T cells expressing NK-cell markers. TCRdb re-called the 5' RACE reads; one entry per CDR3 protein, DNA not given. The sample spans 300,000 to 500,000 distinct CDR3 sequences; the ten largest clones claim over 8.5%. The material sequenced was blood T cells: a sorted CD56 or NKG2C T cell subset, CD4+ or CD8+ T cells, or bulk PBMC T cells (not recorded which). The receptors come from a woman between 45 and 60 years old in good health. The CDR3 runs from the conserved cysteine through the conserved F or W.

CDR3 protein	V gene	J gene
CASSQKGEEYNEQFF	TRBV14	TRBJ2-1
CASSLYGDSGANVLTF	TRBV5-1	TRBJ2-6
CASSLGLLSGQYF	TRBV13	TRBJ2-5
CSAARAGGRSDTQYF	TRBV20-1	TRBJ2-3
CATQQETEAFF	TRBV10-3	TRBJ1-1
CASSLGFGGSVSDTQYF	TRBV5-1	TRBJ2-3
CSVRRLAGEQFF	TRBV29-1	TRBJ2-1
CASSHHLRTSGRGSSYNEQFF	TRBV23-1	TRBJ2-1
CASRGTGQDTEAFF	TRBV12-3/TRBV12-4	TRBJ1-1
CASSGRTSGKETQYF	TRBV28	TRBJ2-5
CASSLRPTGSEIGNTIYF	TRBV11-2	TRBJ1-3
CASSLAGGNIQYF	TRBV12-3/TRBV12-4	TRBJ2-4
CATSRGEKLFF	TRBV24-1	TRBJ1-4
CASSARTGRPDTQYF	TRBV7-8	TRBJ2-3
CASSQERGTGSNTEAFF	TRBV4-2	TRBJ1-1
CASSPVAGFSYEQYF	TRBV3-1	TRBJ2-7
CASSVGVDNSPLHF	TRBV19	TRBJ1-6
CASSFLSGSKDTQYF	TRBV5-6	TRBJ2-3
CASSSLLAGRDTDTQYF	TRBV11-2	TRBJ2-3
CSVEELGPSGYTF	TRBV29-1	TRBJ1-2
CASSFLPGLAGVSTDTQYF	TRBV11-2	TRBJ2-3
CASSPPATNQETQYF	TRBV5-4	TRBJ2-5
CASSSVAGWYNEQFF	TRBV5-5	TRBJ2-1
CSARDYGPGGVNQPQHF	TRBV20-1	TRBJ1-5
CATKKLAGGPGEQFF	TRBV6-1	TRBJ2-1
CASSVQGNRETQYF	TRBV9	TRBJ2-5
CASSPGTSRKETQYF	TRBV11-2	TRBJ2-5
CAISEPGGLAGKNEQFF	TRBV10-3	TRBJ2-1
CASSLGLRYEQYF	TRBV7-2	TRBJ2-7
CASSLGLSTDPSTDTQYF	TRBV7-9	TRBJ2-3
CASSPGTVRNEQFF	TRBV3-1	TRBJ2-1
CASSPRLFLEQFF	TRBV27	TRBJ2-1
CANSIGVRYQPQHF	TRBV27	TRBJ1-5
CSARDQKWTSGNTDTQYF	TRBV20-1	TRBJ2-3
CASSARPGDTQYF	TRBV7-3	TRBJ2-3
CASSQWGRAQETQYF	TRBV3-1	TRBJ2-5
CASSQDLRVRETQYF	TRBV14	TRBJ2-5
CASSLDGSRGETQYF	TRBV11-2	TRBJ2-5
CASRRDSGTQYF	TRBV7-8	TRBJ2-3
CASSIPGGSEAFF	TRBV19	TRBJ1-1
CASSQQDRGYQETQYF	TRBV4-1	TRBJ2-5
CSATELGNTQYF	TRBV20-1	TRBJ2-3
CASSLAGGIYNEQFF	TRBV5-5	TRBJ2-1
CASSDPKKAFF	TRBV6-2/TRBV6-3	TRBJ1-1
CASSRTVKNTEAFF	TRBV14	TRBJ1-1
CATSRYRVSSDANEQFF	TRBV15	TRBJ2-1
CAGQGETGELFF	TRBV12-3/TRBV12-4	TRBJ2-2
CASSLSGGYTDTEAFF	TRBV3-1	TRBJ1-1
CASSFSLGNTGELFF	TRBV12-3/TRBV12-4	TRBJ2-2
CSATEGTTDTQYF	TRBV20-1	TRBJ2-3
CASSYSRDSGGNEQFF	TRBV6-2/TRBV6-3	TRBJ2-1
CASSTRSDRTYNEQFF	TRBV7-9	TRBJ2-1
CASRSRGWSAGANVLTF	TRBV28	TRBJ2-6
CASSPGGNTEAFF	TRBV12-3/TRBV12-4	TRBJ1-1